Reported below is one TCR beta chain. Its antigen is not identified. TCRdb keeps only in-frame clones here, not all; method: immunoSEQ multiplex PCR. The sample contains about 580,000 clones, 95% to 98% of which appear only once. CDR3 length: 15 residues. Germline V gene data show CDR1 as SNHLY and CDR2 as FYNNEI. After removal of 4 bases from V and 4 bases from J, the junction contained 7 bases not matched to a gene. The data derive from a study of shared clonotypes between healthy human individuals. Study at large: CD4 naive and CD4 memory each took three plates per donor, while CD8 naive took two and CD8 memory one. General study findings and limits: It was the few donors that limited the genetic and exposure-history diversity represented.

CD45RO-negative cells were positively selected for CCR7, leaving out terminally differentiated effector memory CD45RA+ cells. V is TRBV2 and J is TRBJ2-7; 10 bases are a match to TRBD2. This TCR derives from a man aged 30 to 39 in good health. The sample consisted of naive CD8+ T cells sorted from blood. In nucleotides, the CDR3 is TGTGCCAGCAGTGTACTAGCGGGGACCTTATACGAGCAGTACTTC. It codes for CASSVLAGTLYEQYF. Using reference TRBV2 and TRBJ2-7 for the parts outside the CDR3, the full variable domain is EPEVTQTPSHQVTQMGQEVILRCVPISNHLYFYWYRQILGQKVEFLVSFYNNEISEKSEIFDDQFSVERPDGSNFTLKIRSTKLEDSAMYFCASSVLAGTLYEQYFGPGTRLTVT.